This T cell receptor beta chain was documented in a study of patients and donors after allogeneic stem cell transplantation. TCRdb used MiXCR to reprocess the RT-PCR reads, holding one entry per CDR3 protein. The sample carries 800,000 to 1,000,000 distinct CDR3 sequences, over 15% recorded once. This CDR3 is 14 amino acids long. Germline V CDR1 and CDR2: LGHNA, YSLEER. V lost 0 bases and J 9 bases, leaving 12 bases between the germline ends. This clonotype was observed a few times. The sequencing input was blood, either unsorted or a sorted T cell fraction (not recorded which). This TCR came from a human donor who was either an allogeneic HSCT recipient or a stem cell or donor lymphocyte infusion donor (not recorded which). It is not recorded whose cells these are; they may come from a transplant donor. The chain links TRBV4-3 to TRBJ2-1; tentatively, D is TRBD1 (5 bases). The CDR3 here is CASSQEGWGGEQFF. In DNA form, the CDR3 reads TGCGCCAGCAGCCAAGAAGGGTGGGGCGGTGAGCAGTTCTTC.